This entry describes one TCR beta chain. It was genomic DNA that served as the template for profiling TCR beta VDJ and CDR3. TCRdb reprocessed the reads via MiXCR and lists one record per CDR3 protein. The data hold some 170,000 distinct CDR3 sequences, with around 48% observed a single time. The data originate from a study of CD8+CD57+ T cells in acquired aplastic anemia. There are 12 residues in the CDR3. The ends lost 8 bases at V and 2 bases at J; junction bases unmatched: 4. CDR1 SQVTM and CDR2 ANQGSEA come from the germline V gene. Only patients with CD8+CD57+ cell expansion on flow cytometry were chosen for sequencing.

This chain links TRBV29-1 with TRBJ1-2; 8 bases match TRBD1. The receptor was derived from a human donor with aplastic anemia. The sequenced material came from sorted CD4+, CD8+, or CD8+CD57+ T cells (not recorded which) from PBMCs. The CDR3 region is CSSGQGNYGYTF. Here the CDR3 DNA reads TGCAGCTCCGGACAGGGCAACTATGGCTACACCTTC.